This TCR beta chain appears in the sequencing data of a study of technical replicates of blood from a handful of donors. Libraries were prepared by immunoSEQ multiplex PCR; TCRdb keeps only in-frame clonotypes and omits some of them. The sample includes tens of thousands of clones, 90% to 95% of them seen just once. This CDR3 contains 15 residues. The V gene lost 0 bases and the J gene lost 0 bases, with 9 bases spanning the gap. Germline CDR1 and CDR2: KGHSH and LQKENI. This chain connects TRBV18 to TRBJ2-7; D remains unclear. The specimen was PBMCs. The sequence was collected from a human donor in good health. Some clones in this sample may be carry-over from other donors' samples. For the CDR3, the DNA is TGTGCCAGCTCACCACCGTCGAGGAACTCCTACGAGCAGTACTTC. Protein product: CASSPPSRNSYEQYF.